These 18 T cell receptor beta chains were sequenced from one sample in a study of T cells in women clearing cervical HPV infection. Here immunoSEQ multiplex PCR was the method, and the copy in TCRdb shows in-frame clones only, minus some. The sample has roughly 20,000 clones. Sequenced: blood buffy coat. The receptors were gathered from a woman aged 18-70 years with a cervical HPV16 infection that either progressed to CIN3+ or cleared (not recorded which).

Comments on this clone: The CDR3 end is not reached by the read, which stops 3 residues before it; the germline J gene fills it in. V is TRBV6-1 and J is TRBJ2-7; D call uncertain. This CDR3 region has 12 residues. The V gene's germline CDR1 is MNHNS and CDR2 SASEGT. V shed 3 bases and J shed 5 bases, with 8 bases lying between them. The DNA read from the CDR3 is TGTGCCAGCAGTGAGACTCGGAACGAG. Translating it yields CASSETRNE. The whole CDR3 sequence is CASSETRNEQYF.

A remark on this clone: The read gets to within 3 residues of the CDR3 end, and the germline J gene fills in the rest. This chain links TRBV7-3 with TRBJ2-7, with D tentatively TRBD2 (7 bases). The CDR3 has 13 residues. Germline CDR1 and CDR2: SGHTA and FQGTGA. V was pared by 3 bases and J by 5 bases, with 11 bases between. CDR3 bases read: TGTGCCAGCAGCTTCGGGGGGCGCAACGAG. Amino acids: CASSFGGRNE. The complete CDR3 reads CASSFGGRNEQYF. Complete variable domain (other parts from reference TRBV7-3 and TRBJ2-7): GAGVSQTPSNKVTEKGKYVELRCDPISGHTALYWYRQSLGQGPEFLIYFQGTGAADDSGLPNDRFFAVRPEGSVSTLKIQRTERGDSAVYLCASSFGGRNEQYFGPGTRLTVT.

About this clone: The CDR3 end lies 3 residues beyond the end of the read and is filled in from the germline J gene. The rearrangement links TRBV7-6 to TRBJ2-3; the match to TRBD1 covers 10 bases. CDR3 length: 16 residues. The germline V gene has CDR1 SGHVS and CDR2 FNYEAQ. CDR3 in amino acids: CASSAGTGTGEGAQYF. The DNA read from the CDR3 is TGTGCCAGCAGCGCCGGAACCGGGACAGGGGAAGGGGCG.

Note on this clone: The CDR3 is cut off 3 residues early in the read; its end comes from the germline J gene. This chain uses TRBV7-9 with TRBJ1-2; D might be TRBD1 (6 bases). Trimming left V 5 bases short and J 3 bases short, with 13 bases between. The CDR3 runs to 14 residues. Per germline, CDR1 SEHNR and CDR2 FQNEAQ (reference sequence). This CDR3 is CASSPEDRYYGYTF. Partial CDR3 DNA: TGTGCCAGCAGCCCGGAGGACAGATACTATGGC.

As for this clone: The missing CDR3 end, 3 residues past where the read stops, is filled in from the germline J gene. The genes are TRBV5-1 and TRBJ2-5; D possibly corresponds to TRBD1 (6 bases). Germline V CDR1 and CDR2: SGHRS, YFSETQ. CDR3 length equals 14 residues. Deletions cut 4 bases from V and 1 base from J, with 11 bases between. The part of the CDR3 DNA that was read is TGCGCCAGCAGCCTGGGGGCGGGCCAAGAGACC. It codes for CASSLGAGQET. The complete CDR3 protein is CASSLGAGQETQYF. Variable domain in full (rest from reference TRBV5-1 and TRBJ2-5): KAGVTQTPRYLIKTRGQQVTLSCSPISGHRSVSWYQQTPGQGLQFLFEYFSETQRNKGNFPGRFSGRQFSNSRSEMNVSTLELGDSALYLCASSLGAGQETQYFGPGTRLLVL.

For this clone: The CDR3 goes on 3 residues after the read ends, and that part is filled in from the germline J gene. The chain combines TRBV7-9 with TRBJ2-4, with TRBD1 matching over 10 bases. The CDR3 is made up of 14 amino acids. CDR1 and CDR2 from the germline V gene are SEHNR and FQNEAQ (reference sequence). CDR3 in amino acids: CASSPTGGVYGQYF. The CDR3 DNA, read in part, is TGTGCCAGCAGCCCGACAGGGGGCGTCTATGGT.

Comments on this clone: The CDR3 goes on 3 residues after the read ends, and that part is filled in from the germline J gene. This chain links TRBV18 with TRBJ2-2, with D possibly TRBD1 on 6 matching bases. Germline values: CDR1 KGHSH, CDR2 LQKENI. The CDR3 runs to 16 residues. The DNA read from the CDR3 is TGTGCCAGCTCACCCGGGATACAGGGAAAAAATTCACCG. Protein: CASSPGIQGKNSP. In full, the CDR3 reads CASSPGIQGKNSPLFF.

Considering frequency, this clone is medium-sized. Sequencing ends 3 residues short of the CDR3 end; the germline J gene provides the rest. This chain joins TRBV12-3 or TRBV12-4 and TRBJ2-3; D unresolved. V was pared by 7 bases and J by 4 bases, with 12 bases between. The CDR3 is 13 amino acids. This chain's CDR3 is CASKVSLADTQYF. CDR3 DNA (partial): TGTGCCAGCAAAGTTAGTCTTGCAGATACG.

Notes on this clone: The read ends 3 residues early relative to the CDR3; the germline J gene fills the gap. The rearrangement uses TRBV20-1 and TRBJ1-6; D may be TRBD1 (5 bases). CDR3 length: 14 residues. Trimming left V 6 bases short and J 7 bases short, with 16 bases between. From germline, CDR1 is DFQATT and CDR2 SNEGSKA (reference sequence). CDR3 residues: CSADSGGSNSPLHF. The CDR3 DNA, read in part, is TGCAGTGCCGACAGCGGGGGATCAAATTCACCC.

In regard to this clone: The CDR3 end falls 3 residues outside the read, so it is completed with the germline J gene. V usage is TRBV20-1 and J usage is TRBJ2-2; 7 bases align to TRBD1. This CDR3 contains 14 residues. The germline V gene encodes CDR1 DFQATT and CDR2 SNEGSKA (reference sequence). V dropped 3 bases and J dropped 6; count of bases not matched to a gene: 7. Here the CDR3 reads CSASTRTGPGELFF. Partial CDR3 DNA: TGCAGTGCTAGTACTCGGACAGGCCCCGGGGAG.

The DNA read from the CDR3 is TGCGCCAGCAGCTTGGCCCCACTCGGAGCGGGGAGCCCAGAGACC. This sequence encodes CASSLAPLGAGSPET. The whole CDR3 reads CASSLAPLGAGSPETQYF. The V call is TRBV5-1, the J call TRBJ2-5; 7 nucleotides agree with TRBD2. From the germline J gene comes the end of the CDR3, since the read stops 3 residues before it. J gave up 4 bases and V 0 bases, and 15 bases lay outside the gene matches. The CDR3 runs 18 residues. Germline assignment: CDR1 SGHRS and CDR2 YFSETQ. Looking up the rest from reference TRBV5-1 and TRBJ2-5 gives the full variable domain: KAGVTQTPRYLIKTRGQQVTLSCSPISGHRSVSWYQQTPGQGLQFLFEYFSETQRNKGNFPGRFSGRQFSNSRSEMNVSTLELGDSALYLCASSLAPLGAGSPETQYFGPGTRLLVL.

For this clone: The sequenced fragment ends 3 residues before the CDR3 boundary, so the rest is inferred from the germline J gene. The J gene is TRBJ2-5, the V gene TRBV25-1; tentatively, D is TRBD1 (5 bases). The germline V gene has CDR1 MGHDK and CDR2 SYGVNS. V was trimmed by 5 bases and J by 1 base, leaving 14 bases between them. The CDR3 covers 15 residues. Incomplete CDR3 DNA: TGTGCCAGCAGTCCAGGGTATTCCCTCCAAGAGACC. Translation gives CASSPGYSLQET. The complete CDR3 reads CASSPGYSLQETQYF.

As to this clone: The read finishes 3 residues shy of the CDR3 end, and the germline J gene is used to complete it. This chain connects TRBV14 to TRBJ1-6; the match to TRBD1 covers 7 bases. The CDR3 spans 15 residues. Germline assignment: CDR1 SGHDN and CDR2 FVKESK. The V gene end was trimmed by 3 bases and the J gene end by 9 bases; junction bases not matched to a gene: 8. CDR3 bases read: TGTGCCAGCAGCCAGAAGACAGGGCGCTCTTCACCC. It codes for CASSQKTGRSSP. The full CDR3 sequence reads CASSQKTGRSSPLHF.

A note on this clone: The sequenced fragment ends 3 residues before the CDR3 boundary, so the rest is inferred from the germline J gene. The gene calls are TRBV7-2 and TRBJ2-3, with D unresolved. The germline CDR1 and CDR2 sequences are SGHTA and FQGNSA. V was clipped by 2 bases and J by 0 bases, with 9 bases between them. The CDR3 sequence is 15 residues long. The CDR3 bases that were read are TGTGCCAGCAGCTTAAGTGTGACTAGCACAGATACG. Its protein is CASSLSVTSTDT. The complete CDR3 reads CASSLSVTSTDTQYF.

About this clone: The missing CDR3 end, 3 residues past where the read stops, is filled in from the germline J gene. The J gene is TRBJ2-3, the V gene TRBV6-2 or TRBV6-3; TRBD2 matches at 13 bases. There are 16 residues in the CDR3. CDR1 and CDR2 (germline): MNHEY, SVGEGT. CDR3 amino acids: CASSYGTSGGAETQYF. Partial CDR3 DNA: TGTGCCAGCAGTTACGGCACTAGCGGGGGGGCGGAGACG.

The CDR3: CASSPKGDGQPQHF. CDR3 DNA (partial): TGTGCCAGCAGCCCGAAGGGGGACGGTCAGCCC. The chain carries TRBV7-9 and TRBJ1-5; D might be TRBD1 (6 bases). The read falls 3 residues short of the CDR3 end, and the missing part is taken from the germline J gene. Germline-derived CDR1 and CDR2 are SEHNR and FQNEAQ (reference sequence). The CDR3 loop spans 14 amino acids. Trimming removed 5 bases from V and 6 bases from J, with 14 bases in between.

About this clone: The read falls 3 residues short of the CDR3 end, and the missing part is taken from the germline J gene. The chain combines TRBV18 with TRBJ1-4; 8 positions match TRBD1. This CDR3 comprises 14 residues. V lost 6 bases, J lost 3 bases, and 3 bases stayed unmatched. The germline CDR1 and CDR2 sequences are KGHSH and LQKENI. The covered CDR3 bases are TGTGCCAGCTCGCCCAGGGGGCCTAATGAAAAA. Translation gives CASSPRGPNEK. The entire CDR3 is CASSPRGPNEKLFF.

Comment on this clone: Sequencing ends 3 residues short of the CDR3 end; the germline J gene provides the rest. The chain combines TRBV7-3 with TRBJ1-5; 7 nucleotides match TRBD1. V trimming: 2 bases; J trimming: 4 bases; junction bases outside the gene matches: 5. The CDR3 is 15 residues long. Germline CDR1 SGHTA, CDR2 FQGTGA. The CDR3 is CASSLFDRENQPQHF. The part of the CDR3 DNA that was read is TGTGCCAGCAGCTTATTCGACAGGGAGAATCAGCCC.